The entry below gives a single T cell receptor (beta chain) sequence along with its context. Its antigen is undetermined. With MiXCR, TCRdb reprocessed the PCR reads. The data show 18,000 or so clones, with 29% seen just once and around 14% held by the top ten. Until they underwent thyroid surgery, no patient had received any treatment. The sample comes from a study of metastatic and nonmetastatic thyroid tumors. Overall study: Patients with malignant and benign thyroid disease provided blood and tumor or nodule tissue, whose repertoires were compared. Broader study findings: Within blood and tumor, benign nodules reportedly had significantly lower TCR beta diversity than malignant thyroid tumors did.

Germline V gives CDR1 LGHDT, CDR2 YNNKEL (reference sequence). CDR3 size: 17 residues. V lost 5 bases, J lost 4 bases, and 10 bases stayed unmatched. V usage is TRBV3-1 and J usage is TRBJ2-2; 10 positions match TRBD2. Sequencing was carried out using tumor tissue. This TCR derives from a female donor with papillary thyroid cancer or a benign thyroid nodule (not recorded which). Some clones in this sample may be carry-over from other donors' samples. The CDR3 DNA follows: TGTGCCAGCAGCTGGGGGGCTAGCGGGAGAAGCACCGGGGAGCTGTTTTTT. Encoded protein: CASSWGASGRSTGELFF. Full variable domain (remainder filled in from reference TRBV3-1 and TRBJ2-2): DTAVSQTPKYLVTQMGNDKSIKCEQNLGHDTMYWYKQDSKKFLKIMFSYNNKELIINETVPNRFSPKSPDKAHLNLHINSLELGDSAVYFCASSWGASGRSTGELFFGEGSRLTVL.